Listed here are 2 T cell receptor beta chains from one sample, sequenced in a study of blood T cell repertoires in COVID-19. Profiling relied on immunoSEQ multiplex PCR, and the TCRdb table lists in-frame clones only, not all of them. The sample lists 150,000 to 200,000 clones, about 80% seen once, with less than 30% in the top ten. Sequences were obtained from peripheral blood. The receptors stem from a woman between 65 and 79 years old with acute or convalescent COVID-19.

This clone appeared a few times. This rearrangement joins TRBV29-1 to TRBJ2-3; weak D call: TRBD2 (6 bases). The CDR3 totals 14 residues. CDR1 SQVTM and CDR2 ANQGSEA come from the germline V gene. Trimming removed 3 bases from V and 7 bases from J, with 17 bases in between. The CDR3 bases are TGCAGCGTTGAGGCCGGGAGCGTCCGCTATACGCAGTATTTT. Translation: CSVEAGSVRYTQYF.

The V call is TRBV2, the J call TRBJ2-1; possibly TRBD1 for D (6 bases). CDR1 SNHLY and CDR2 FYNNEI come from the germline V gene. Deletions cut 5 bases from V and 9 bases from J, with 29 bases between. This CDR3 region has 18 residues. Written as DNA, the CDR3 is TGTGCCAGCAGTAGGTTACAGGGATCGAGCGCCCAGGGGAGTGAGCAGTTCTTC. Amino acid sequence: CASSRLQGSSAQGSEQFF.